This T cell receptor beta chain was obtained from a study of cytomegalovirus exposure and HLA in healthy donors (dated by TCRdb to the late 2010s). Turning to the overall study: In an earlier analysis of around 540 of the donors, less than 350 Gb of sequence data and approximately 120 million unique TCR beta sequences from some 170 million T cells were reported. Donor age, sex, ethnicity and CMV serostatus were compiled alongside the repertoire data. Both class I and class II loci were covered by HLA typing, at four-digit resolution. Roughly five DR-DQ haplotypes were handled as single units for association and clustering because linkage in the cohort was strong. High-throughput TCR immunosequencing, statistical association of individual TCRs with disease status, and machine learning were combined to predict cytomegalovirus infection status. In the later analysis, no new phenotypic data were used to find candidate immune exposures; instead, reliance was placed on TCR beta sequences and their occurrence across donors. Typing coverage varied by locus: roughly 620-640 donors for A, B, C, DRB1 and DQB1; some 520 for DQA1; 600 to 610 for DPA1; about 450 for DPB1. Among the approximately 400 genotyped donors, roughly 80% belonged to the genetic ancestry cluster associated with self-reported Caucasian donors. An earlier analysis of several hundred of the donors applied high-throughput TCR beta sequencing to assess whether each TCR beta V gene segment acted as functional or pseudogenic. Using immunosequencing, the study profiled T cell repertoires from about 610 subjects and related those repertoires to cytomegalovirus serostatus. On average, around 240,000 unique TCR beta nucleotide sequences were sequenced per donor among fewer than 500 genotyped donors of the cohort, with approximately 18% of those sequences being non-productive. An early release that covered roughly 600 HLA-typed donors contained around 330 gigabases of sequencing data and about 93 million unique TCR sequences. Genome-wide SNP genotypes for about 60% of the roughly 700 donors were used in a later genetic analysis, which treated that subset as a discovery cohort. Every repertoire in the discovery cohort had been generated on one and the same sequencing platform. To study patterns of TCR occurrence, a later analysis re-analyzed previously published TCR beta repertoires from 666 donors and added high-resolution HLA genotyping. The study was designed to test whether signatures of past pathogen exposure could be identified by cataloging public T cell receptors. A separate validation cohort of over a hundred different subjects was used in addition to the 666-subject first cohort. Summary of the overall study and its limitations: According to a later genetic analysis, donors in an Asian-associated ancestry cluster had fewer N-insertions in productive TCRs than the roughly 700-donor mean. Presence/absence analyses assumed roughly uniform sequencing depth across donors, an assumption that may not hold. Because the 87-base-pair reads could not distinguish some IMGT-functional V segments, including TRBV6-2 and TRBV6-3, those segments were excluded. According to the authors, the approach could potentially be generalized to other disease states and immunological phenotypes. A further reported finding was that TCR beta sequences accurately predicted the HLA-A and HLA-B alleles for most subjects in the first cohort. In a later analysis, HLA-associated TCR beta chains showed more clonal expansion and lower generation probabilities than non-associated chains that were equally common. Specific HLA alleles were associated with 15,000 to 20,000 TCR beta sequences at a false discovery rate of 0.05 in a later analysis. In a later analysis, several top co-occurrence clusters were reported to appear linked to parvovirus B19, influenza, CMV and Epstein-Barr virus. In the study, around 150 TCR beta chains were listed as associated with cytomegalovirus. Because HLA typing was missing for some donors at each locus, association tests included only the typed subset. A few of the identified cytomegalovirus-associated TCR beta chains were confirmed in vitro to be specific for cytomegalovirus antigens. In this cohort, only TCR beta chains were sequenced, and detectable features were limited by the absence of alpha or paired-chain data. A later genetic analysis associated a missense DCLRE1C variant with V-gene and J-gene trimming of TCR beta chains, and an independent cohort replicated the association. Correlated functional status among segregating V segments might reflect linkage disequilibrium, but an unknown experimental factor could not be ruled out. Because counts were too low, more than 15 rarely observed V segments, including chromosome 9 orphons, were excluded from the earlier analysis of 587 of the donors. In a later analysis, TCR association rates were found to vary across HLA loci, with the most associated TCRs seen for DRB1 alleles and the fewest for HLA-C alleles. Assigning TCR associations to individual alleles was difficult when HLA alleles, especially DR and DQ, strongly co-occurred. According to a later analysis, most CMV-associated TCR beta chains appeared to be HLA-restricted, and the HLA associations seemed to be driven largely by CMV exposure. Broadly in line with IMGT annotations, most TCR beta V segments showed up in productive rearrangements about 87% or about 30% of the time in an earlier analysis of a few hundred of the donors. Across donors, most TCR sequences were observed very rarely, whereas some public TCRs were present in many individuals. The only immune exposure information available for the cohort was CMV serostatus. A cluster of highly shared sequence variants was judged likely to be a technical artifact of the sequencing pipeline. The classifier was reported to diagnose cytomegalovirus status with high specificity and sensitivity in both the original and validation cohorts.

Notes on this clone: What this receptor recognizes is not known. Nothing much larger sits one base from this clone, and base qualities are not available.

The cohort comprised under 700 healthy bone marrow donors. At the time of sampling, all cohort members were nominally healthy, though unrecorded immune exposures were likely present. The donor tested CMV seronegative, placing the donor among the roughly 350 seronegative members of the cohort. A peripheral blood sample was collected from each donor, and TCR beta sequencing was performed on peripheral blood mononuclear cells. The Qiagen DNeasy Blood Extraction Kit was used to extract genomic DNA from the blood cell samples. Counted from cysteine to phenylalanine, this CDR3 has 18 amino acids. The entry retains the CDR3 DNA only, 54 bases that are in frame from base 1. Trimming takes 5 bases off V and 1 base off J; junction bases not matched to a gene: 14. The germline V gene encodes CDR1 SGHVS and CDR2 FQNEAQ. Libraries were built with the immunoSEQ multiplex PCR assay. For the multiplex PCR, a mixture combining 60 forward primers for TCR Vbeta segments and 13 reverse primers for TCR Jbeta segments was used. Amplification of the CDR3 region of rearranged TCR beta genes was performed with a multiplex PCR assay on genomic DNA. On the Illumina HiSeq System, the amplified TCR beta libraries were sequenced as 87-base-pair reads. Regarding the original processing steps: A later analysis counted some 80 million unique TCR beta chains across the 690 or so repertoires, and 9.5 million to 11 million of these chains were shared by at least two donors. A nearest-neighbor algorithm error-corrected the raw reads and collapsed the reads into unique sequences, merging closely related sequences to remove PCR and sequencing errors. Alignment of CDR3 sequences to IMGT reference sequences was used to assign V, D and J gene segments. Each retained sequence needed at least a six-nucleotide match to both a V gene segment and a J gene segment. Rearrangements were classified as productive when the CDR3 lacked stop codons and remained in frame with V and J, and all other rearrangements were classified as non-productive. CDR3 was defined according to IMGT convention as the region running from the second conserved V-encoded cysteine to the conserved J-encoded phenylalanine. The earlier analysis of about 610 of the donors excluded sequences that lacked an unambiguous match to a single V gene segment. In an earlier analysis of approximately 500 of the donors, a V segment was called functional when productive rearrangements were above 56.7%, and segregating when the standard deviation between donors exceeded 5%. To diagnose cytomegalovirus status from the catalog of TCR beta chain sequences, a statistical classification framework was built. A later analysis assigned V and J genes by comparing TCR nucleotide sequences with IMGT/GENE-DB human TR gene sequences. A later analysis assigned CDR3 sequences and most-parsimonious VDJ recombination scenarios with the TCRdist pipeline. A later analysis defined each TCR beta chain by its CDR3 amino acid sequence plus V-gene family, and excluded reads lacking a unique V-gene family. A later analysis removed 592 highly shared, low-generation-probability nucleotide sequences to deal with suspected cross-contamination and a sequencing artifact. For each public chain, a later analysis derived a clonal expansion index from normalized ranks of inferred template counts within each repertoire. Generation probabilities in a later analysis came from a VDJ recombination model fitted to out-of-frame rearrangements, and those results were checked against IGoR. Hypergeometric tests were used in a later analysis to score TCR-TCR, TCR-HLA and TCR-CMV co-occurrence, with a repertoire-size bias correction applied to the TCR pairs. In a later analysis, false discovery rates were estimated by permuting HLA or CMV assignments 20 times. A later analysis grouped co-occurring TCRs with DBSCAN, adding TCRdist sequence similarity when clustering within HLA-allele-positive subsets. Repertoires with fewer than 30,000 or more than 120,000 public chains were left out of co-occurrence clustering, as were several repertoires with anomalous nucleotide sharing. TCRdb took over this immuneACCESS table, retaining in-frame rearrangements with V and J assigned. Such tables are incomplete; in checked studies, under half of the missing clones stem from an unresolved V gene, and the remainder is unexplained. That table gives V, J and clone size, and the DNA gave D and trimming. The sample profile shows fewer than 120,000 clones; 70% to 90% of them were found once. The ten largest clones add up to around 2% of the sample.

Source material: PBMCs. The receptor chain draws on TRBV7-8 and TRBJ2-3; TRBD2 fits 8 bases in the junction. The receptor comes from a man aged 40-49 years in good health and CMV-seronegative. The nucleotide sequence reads TGTGCCAGCAGCCCTCCTGGGACTAGAGCGACGGGCACAGATACGCAGTATTTT. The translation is CASSPPGTRATGTDTQYF.